These 32 T cell receptor beta chains came from one sample sequenced in a study of T cells after yellow fever vaccination. TCRdb reanalysed the 5' RACE reads using MiXCR and keeps one entry per CDR3 protein. The data hold 300,000 to 400,000 distinct CDR3 sequences, with roughly an eighth observed a single time. The starting material was CD4+ T cells sorted from PBMCs, obtained 15 days after the yellow fever booster vaccination. These TCRs come from a man between 18 and 29 years old who received the YFV17D yellow fever vaccine.

The chain employs TRBV21-1 and TRBJ1-3. TRBV21-1 is a documented pseudogene. The CDR3 contains 12 residues. The CDR3 here is CARRTAGNTIYF. As DNA, the CDR3 is TGTGCCAGAAGGACAGCTGGAAACACCATATATTTT.

The rearrangement joins TRBV20-1 to TRBJ1-5, with D uncertain. V was shortened by 6 bases and J by 9 bases, with 18 bases between the two germline ends. The CDR3 is made up of 13 amino acids. Germline assignment: CDR1 DFQATT and CDR2 SNEGSKA (reference sequence). The CDR3, as DNA: TGCAGTGCCCTAACAATGGGATCACGGCCCCAGCATTTT. Its protein is CSALTMGSRPQHF.

A word on this clonotype: This could be a read error, since a much larger clone is one nucleotide away. This chain joins TRBV5-1 and TRBJ2-2; 10 bases fit TRBD1. This CDR3 contains 15 residues. J was trimmed by 6 bases and V by 2 bases; bases with no gene match: 4. Germline V gene sequence: CDR1 SGHRS, CDR2 YFSETQ. The CDR3 coding sequence is TGCGCCAGCAGCTTTATGGGACAGGGGCCCGGGGAGCTGTTTTTT. Encoded protein: CASSFMGQGPGELFF.

This clonotype has a count of ten or more. CDR3 in DNA: TGTGCCAGCTCCGGACAGTCTTACGAGCAGTACTTC. As protein: CASSGQSYEQYF. This sequence joins TRBV18 and TRBJ2-7; tentative D call: TRBD1 (6 bases). The CDR3 runs to 12 residues. V was clipped by 6 bases and J by 4 bases, with 10 bases between them. The germline V gene has CDR1 KGHSH and CDR2 LQKENI.

In DNA, the CDR3 is TGCAGCGCCCTTCGGACTAGCGGGGGCACCGGGGAGCTGTTTTTT. This encodes CSALRTSGGTGELFF. The chain carries TRBV29-1 and TRBJ2-2; TRBD2 matches at 13 bases. The CDR3 extends over 15 amino acids. Germline trimming cut 7 bases from V and 4 bases from J; bases unmatched to any gene: 6. Germline CDR1 and CDR2: SQVTM and ANQGSEA.

CDR3 region: CASSPHSLAGGSTDTQYF. In DNA form, the CDR3 reads TGTGCCAGCAGCCCCCACTCTCTAGCGGGGGGTAGCACAGATACGCAGTATTTT. The chain uses TRBV7-3 and TRBJ2-3, with TRBD2 matching 11 bases. The germline V gene has CDR1 SGHTA and CDR2 FQGTGA. The CDR3 has 18 residues. The junction had 10 bases not matched to a gene; V was cut back by 5 bases and J by 0 bases.

This clonotype was seen only a few times. The chain carries TRBV20-1 and TRBJ2-5; 9 positions match TRBD1. CDR3 length: 13 residues. The V and J ends lost 6 bases and 2 bases, in that order; junction bases with no gene match: 4. Germline V gene lookup returns CDR1 DFQATT and CDR2 SNEGSKA (reference sequence). In DNA, the CDR3 is TGCAGTGCGGGGGGGACAGGGCAAGAGACCCAGTACTTC. Translating it yields CSAGGTGQETQYF.

A few counts support this clonotype. The V gene is TRBV28, the J gene TRBJ2-1; D call uncertain. This CDR3 has 15 amino acids. Germline CDR1 and CDR2: MDHEN and SYDVKM. V shed 5 bases and J shed 4 bases, with 15 bases lying between them. CDR3 protein: CASSPTAQVYNEQFF. The DNA for the CDR3 is TGTGCCAGCAGTCCAACAGCCCAGGTTTACAATGAGCAGTTCTTC.

This clonotype was found a few times. The rearrangement uses TRBV6-2 or TRBV6-3 and TRBJ2-2; tentative D call: TRBD2 (5 bases). Trimming pared 5 bases from V and 2 bases from J, leaving 9 bases between. The CDR3 consists of 14 residues. Per the germline V gene, CDR1 is MNHEY and CDR2 is SVGEGT. CDR3 residues: CASSPGINTGELFF. The CDR3 DNA reads TGTGCCAGCAGTCCCGGGATCAACACCGGGGAGCTGTTTTTT.

This clonotype was detected many times. This chain links TRBV21-1 with TRBJ1-6; the table's D call of TRBD1 was not tested on the DNA. TRBV21-1 is an annotated pseudogene. The CDR3 sequence is 14 residues long. The CDR3 region is CASRTGAYNSPLHF. The CDR3 nucleotides are TGTGCCAGCAGGACAGGGGCATATAATTCACCCCTCCACTTT.

In this sample, this clonotype turned up a few times. The chain carries TRBV21-1 and TRBJ2-3; the table's D call TRBD2 went unverified against the DNA. TRBV21-1 counts as a pseudogene. The CDR3 sequence is 15 residues long. The CDR3 region is CASSPRDYRTDTQYF. The CDR3 DNA reads as TGTGCCAGCAGCCCTCGGGACTACCGCACAGATACGCAGTATTTT.

This clonotype was counted a few times. This rearrangement joins TRBV6-2 or TRBV6-3 to TRBJ1-2; D unclear. V dropped 7 bases and J dropped 0 bases, with 18 bases sitting between them. This CDR3 comprises 16 residues. Germline V gene sequence: CDR1 MNHEY, CDR2 SVGEGT. CDR3 loop: CASTTPLGRTNYGYTF. Here the CDR3 DNA reads TGTGCCAGCACCACCCCCCTAGGACGGACTAACTATGGCTACACCTTC.

The rearrangement joins TRBV5-6 to TRBJ1-5, with no clear D. Trimming stripped 0 bases from V and 7 bases from J, with 14 bases between. Germline CDR1 is SGHDT and CDR2 is YYEEEE. The CDR3 consists of 15 residues. This CDR3 reads CASSLGAGWRQPQHF. As DNA, the CDR3 is TGTGCCAGCAGCTTGGGAGCAGGTTGGAGACAGCCCCAGCATTTT.

This rearrangement joins TRBV6-5 to TRBJ1-2; tentatively, D is TRBD1 (5 bases). Trimming left V 4 bases short and J 5 bases short, with 11 bases between. CDR1 is MNHEY, CDR2 SVGAGI, per germline. CDR3 size: 13 residues. CDR3 in amino acids: CASSSRDEYGYTF. The CDR3, as DNA: TGTGCCAGCAGTTCCCGGGACGAATATGGCTACACCTTC.

This clonotype was seen more than once but under ten times. CDR3 residues: CASSPDQGDYEQYV. The CDR3 nucleotides read TGCGCCAGCAGTCCGGACCAGGGTGACTACGAGCAGTACGTC. The V gene is TRBV5-1, the J gene TRBJ2-7; D may be TRBD1 (5 bases). The CDR3 covers 14 residues. Germline CDR1 reads SGHRS; CDR2 reads YFSETQ. V shed 5 bases and J shed 3 bases, with 15 bases lying between them.

This clonotype was counted many times. V gene TRBV12-3 or TRBV12-4 combines with J gene TRBJ2-1, with 9 bases aligning to TRBD2. There are 15 residues in the CDR3. V gave up 5 bases and J gave up 6 bases; unmatched junction bases: 8. The CDR3 sequence is CASSRSGGASNEQFF. The CDR3 DNA follows: TGTGCCAGCAGTCGTAGCGGGGGCGCGTCCAATGAGCAGTTCTTC.

About this clonotype itself: The germline gene is not matched at one end of the junction; a read error may be the cause. CDR3 coding DNA: TGCAGTGCTTCCAAGGACAGGAACTATGGCCACACCTTC. Its protein product is CSASKDRNYGHTF. The chain uses TRBV20-1 and TRBJ1-2; 7 bases match TRBD1. The V gene's germline CDR1 is DFQATT and CDR2 SNEGSKA (reference sequence). This CDR3 spans 13 amino acids.

The chain carries TRBV3-1 and TRBJ2-1; the match to TRBD2 covers 11 bases. The V gene end was trimmed by 6 bases and the J gene end by 7 bases; junction bases not matched to a gene: 11. Germline V CDR1 and CDR2: LGHDT, YNNKEL (reference sequence). The CDR3 is 16 amino acids. The CDR3 nucleotides read TGTGCCAGCAGACCTTCTACTAGCGGGGGTATAAATGAGCAGTTCTTC. Protein product: CASRPSTSGGINEQFF.

The sample holds a few counts of this clonotype. The chain uses TRBV20-1 and TRBJ2-7, with TRBD2 as a possible D gene (5 bases). Trimming removed 8 bases from V and 2 bases from J, with 16 bases in between. This CDR3 is built from 13 residues. Per the germline V gene, CDR1 is DFQATT and CDR2 is SNEGSKA (reference sequence). The CDR3 DNA follows: TGCAGTCAATCCCGGACTGGAACCTACGAGCAGTACTTC. Amino acid sequence: CSQSRTGTYEQYF.

The chain uses TRBV9 and TRBJ2-5; D not certain. From germline, CDR1 is SGDLS and CDR2 YYNGEE. The CDR3 length is 14 residues. V was cut by 0 bases and J by 2 bases, with 8 bases left in between. For the CDR3, the DNA is TGTGCCAGCAGCGTAGGGTGGCGGCAAGAGACCCAGTACTTC. This encodes CASSVGWRQETQYF. The whole variable domain, remainder taken from reference TRBV9 and TRBJ2-5, is DSGVTQTPKHLITATGQRVTLRCSPRSGDLSVYWYQQSLDQGLQFLIQYYNGEERAKGNILERFSAQQFPDLHSELNLSSLELGDSALYFCASSVGWRQETQYFGPGTRLLVL.

This clonotype came up a few times. The chain combines TRBV19 with TRBJ2-2, with D unresolved. V lost 10 bases to trimming and J lost 5 bases, with 20 bases between them. The germline V gene has CDR1 LNHDA and CDR2 SQIVND (reference sequence). The length of the CDR3 is 15 residues. CDR3 protein: CAIRHPGPRTGELFF. In nucleotides, the CDR3 is TGTGCCATTCGACATCCGGGCCCGAGAACCGGGGAGCTGTTTTTT.

The rearrangement joins TRBV20-1 to TRBJ2-5; TRBD1 aligns across 7 bases. Germline V lookup: CDR1 DFQATT, CDR2 SNEGSKA (reference sequence). J was trimmed by 2 bases and V by 5 bases; bases with no gene match: 5. The CDR3 contains 13 residues. CDR3 in DNA: TGCAGTGCTGACGGGACAGCACAAGAGACCCAGTACTTC. Protein: CSADGTAQETQYF.

This clonotype was seen a handful of times. The chain uses TRBV7-2 and TRBJ2-3; 9 positions match TRBD2. J lost 14 bases, V lost 2 bases, and 5 bases had no gene match. The germline V gene encodes CDR1 SGHTA and CDR2 FQGNSA. CDR3 length: 12 amino acids. The CDR3 loop reads CASSLSLAGMYF. DNA of the CDR3: TGTGCCAGCAGCTTATCCCTAGCGGGGATGTATTTT.

This clonotype was counted a few times. The V and J genes are TRBV27 and TRBJ2-3, with 10 bases fitting TRBD1. Germline values: CDR1 MNHEY, CDR2 SMNVEV (reference sequence). J lost 4 bases, V lost 5 bases, and 6 bases had no gene match. This CDR3 is built from 15 residues. The CDR3 DNA follows: TGTGCCAGCAGTCCTTGGACAGGGGGTCCAGATACGCAGTATTTT. This codes for CASSPWTGGPDTQYF.

This clonotype was recorded only once. The chain links TRBV12-3 or TRBV12-4 to TRBJ1-1, with D possibly TRBD1 on 5 matching bases. The V end lost 7 bases, the J end lost 5 bases, and 23 bases lay between the germline ends. The length of the CDR3 is 16 residues. CDR3 amino acids: CASTDGRRGEGTEAFF. For the CDR3, the DNA is TGTGCCAGCACCGATGGACGTCGGGGCGAGGGGACTGAAGCTTTCTTT.

The J gene is TRBJ1-5, the V gene TRBV5-1; D gene uncertain. V lost 4 bases and J lost 3, with 8 bases in between. CDR3 length equals 13 residues. Germline CDR1 SGHRS, CDR2 YFSETQ. CDR3 nucleotides: TGCGCCAGCAGCCGGGAGCCCAATCAGCCCCAGCATTTT. Translated: CASSREPNQPQHF.

This chain links TRBV3-1 with TRBJ1-2; TRBD1 is a possible D gene (5 bases). CDR1 is LGHDT and CDR2 is YNNKEL in the germline V gene (reference sequence). The germline V and J ends were trimmed by 4 bases and 7 bases, with 16 bases remaining between them. The CDR3 runs to 14 residues. CDR3 sequence reads: CASSLSSGDRGYTF. CDR3 DNA sequence: TGTGCCAGCAGCCTATCATCCGGGGACCGTGGCTACACCTTC.

The V and J genes are TRBV4-3 and TRBJ2-2, with D maybe TRBD1 (5 bases). Trimming removed 2 bases at V and 2 bases at J, with 12 bases between. This CDR3 is built from 16 residues. Germline-derived CDR1 and CDR2 are LGHNA and YSLEER. The CDR3 loop is CASSQNPDINTGELFF. The CDR3 DNA reads as TGCGCCAGCAGCCAAAATCCGGACATCAACACCGGGGAGCTGTTTTTT.

This clonotype was observed a few times. J is TRBJ1-5 and V is TRBV21-1. TRBV21-1 has pseudogene status. The CDR3 consists of 17 residues. For the CDR3, the DNA is TGTGCCAGCAGCCCTCGTGGACGGATTAAGCACGATCAGCCCCAGCATTTT. It is translated as CASSPRGRIKHDQPQHF.

The chain joins TRBV20-1 to TRBJ2-5, with a weak D call TRBD2 (6 bases). This CDR3 spans 13 amino acids. The V gene's germline CDR1 is DFQATT and CDR2 SNEGSKA (reference sequence). V was clipped by 4 bases and J by 5 bases, with 14 bases between them. The CDR3 bases are TGCAGTGCTAACGGGGGACCGGGGGAGACCCAGTACTTC. This translates into CSANGGPGETQYF.

CDR3 DNA: TGTGCCAGCAGCATGGGACTAGCGGGCCTATACACAGATACGCAGTATTTT. It codes for CASSMGLAGLYTDTQYF. The V gene is TRBV5-8, the J gene TRBJ2-3; 12 bases are shared with TRBD2. V lost 4 bases and J lost 2; bases outside the gene matches: 8. CDR3 length: 17 amino acids. Germline CDR1 and CDR2: SGHTS and YDEGEE.

The chain employs TRBV2 and TRBJ1-2; D uncertain. The CDR3 loop spans 12 amino acids. Trimming shortened V by 2 bases and J by 5 bases, and 6 bases separated the two germline ends. Germline V lookup: CDR1 SNHLY, CDR2 FYNNEI. CDR3 sequence reads: CASSETGYGYTF. DNA for the CDR3: TGTGCCAGCAGTGAAACGGGGTATGGCTACACCTTC.